This TCR beta chain appears in the sequencing data of a study of vaccination and CD4 T cells after COVID-19. Study overall: Controls had a CEFX pool, an HIV-1 Nef pool, or no peptide added.

The sample's treatment: 10-day PBMC culture with coronavirus spike peptide pools or control peptides (ViraFEST assay). Sequenced with the Oncomine TCR Beta short-read assay was DNA taken from cultured CD4+ T cells. Cultures of CD4+ T cells served as the source for extracting genomic DNA. Each CDR3 protein gets one entry after TCRdb re-called the PCR reads with MiXCR. Of about 16,000 distinct CDR3 sequences listed, around 75% are singletons. Findings and caveats of the study: Median counts of SARS-CoV-2-reactive clonotypes increased from roughly 19 to 38; this difference was not significant.

About this clonotype: Its antigen is as yet unknown.

The sequence came from a human donor who received a COVID-19 vaccine. The sequencing used CD4+ T cells from blood, cultured in vitro, collected after SARS-CoV-2 vaccination.

DNA of the CDR3: TGTGCCAGCAGCTTAGCGCTAAGGGGGACAGGGATCCAAGAGACCCAGTACTTC. Translating it yields CASSLALRGTGIQETQYF. The chain has TRBV7-2 and TRBJ2-5, with 9 bases identical to TRBD1. J gave up 1 base and V 0 bases, and 9 bases lay outside the gene matches. Germline V gene lookup returns CDR1 SGHTA and CDR2 FQGNSA. This CDR3 spans 18 amino acids.